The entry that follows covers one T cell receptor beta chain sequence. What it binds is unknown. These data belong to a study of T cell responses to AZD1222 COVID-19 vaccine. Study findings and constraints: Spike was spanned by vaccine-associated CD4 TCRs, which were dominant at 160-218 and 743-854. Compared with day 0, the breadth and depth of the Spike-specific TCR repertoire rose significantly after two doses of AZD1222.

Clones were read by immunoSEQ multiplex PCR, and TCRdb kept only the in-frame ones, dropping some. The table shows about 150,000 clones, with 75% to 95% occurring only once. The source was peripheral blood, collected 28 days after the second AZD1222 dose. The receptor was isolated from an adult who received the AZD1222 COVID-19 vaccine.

CDR3 sequence (DNA): TGTGCCAGCAGTTTAACAATAGGACAGGGGAACACTGAAGCTTTCTTT. Protein product: CASSLTIGQGNTEAFF. V and J are TRBV6-5 and TRBJ1-1; TRBD1 aligns across 8 bases. Germline values: CDR1 MNHEY, CDR2 SVGAGI. V trimming: 4 bases; J trimming: 1 base; junction bases outside the gene matches: 8. The CDR3 loop spans 16 amino acids.